The 16 T cell receptor beta chains given below trace back to one sample, sequenced in a study of tumor and adjacent non-tumor tissue in lung cancer. The template was RNA from unsorted bulk tissue. A modified ARM-PCR protocol with three rounds of nested PCR amplified TCRbeta. Using its own MiXCR run on the multiplex PCR reads, TCRdb lists one record per CDR3 protein. The data hold 68,000 or so distinct CDR3 sequences, with 60% observed a single time. Sequencing used lung tumor tissue. The receptors derive from a man in his fifties or sixties with non-small cell lung cancer.

This clonotype appeared a single time. Since no conserved phenylalanine or tryptophan closes the CDR3, a read error is the likely cause. The rearrangement joins TRBV11-3 to TRBJ2-2; possibly TRBD2 for D (6 bases). V gave up 7 bases and J gave up 7 bases, with 16 bases separating them. This CDR3 has 14 residues. The germline V gene encodes CDR1 SGHNT and CDR2 YENEEA. DNA for the CDR3: TGTGCCAGCATCTCCAACATGCGGGGCGGGGAGCTGTTTATT. It translates to CASISNMRGGELFI.

The V gene is TRBV5-6, the J gene TRBJ2-7, with unresolved D. Per germline, CDR1 SGHDT and CDR2 YYEEEE. Trimming left V 4 bases short and J 3 bases short, with 17 bases between. This CDR3 has 15 amino acids. Here the CDR3 reads CASSTLGDNFYEQYF. CDR3 sequence (DNA): TGTGCCAGCAGCACCTTAGGAGACAATTTCTACGAGCAGTACTTC.

In its sample, this clonotype was seen many times. The V and J genes are TRBV19 and TRBJ1-5; perhaps TRBD1 as D (5 bases). The CDR3 runs to 15 residues. V was shortened by 1 base and J by 3 bases, with 10 bases between the two germline ends. Per germline, CDR1 LNHDA and CDR2 SQIVND (reference sequence). The CDR3 is CASSIVTAPNQPQHF. As DNA, the CDR3 is TGTGCCAGTAGTATAGTGACAGCACCCAATCAGCCCCAGCATTTT. The full variable domain, with the rest looked up from reference TRBV19 and TRBJ1-5, is DGGITQSPKYLFRKEGQNVTLSCEQNLNHDAMYWYRQDPGQGLRLIYYSQIVNDFQKGDIAEGYSVSREKKESFPLTVTSAQKNPTAFYLCASSIVTAPNQPQHFGDGTRLSIL.

A note on this clonotype: One end of the junction does not line up with germline, which may come from a read error. The V and J genes are TRBV11-3 and TRBJ2-1, with D possibly called TRBD1 or TRBD2 (5 bases each). Germline V lookup: CDR1 SGHNT, CDR2 YENEEA. This CDR3 is 15 amino acids long. CDR3 residues: CASSLRSGSGNEQSF. The CDR3 region has the DNA TGTGCCAGCAGCTTACGTTCAGGGAGCGGCAATGAGCAGTCCTTC.

This clonotype was seen at least ten times. The rearrangement uses TRBV6-2 or TRBV6-3 and TRBJ2-3; 9 positions agree with TRBD2. Trimming at V came to 7 bases and at J to 7 bases, leaving 9 bases not matched to a gene. CDR3 length equals 14 residues. Looked up from germline, CDR1 is MNHEY and CDR2 is SVGEGT. As DNA, the CDR3 is TGTGCCAGCAAATCTAGCGGGAACGAGTATACGCAGTATTTT. This gives the protein CASKSSGNEYTQYF.

This clonotype occurred many times. The chain links TRBV10-3 to TRBJ2-7; 10 bases line up with TRBD2. This CDR3 has 15 residues. J lost 3 bases, V lost 2 bases, and 4 bases had no gene match. Per germline, CDR1 ENHRY and CDR2 SYGVKD. The CDR3 region is CAISEGTSGDYEQYF. The CDR3 nucleotides are TGTGCCATCAGTGAGGGCACTAGCGGGGACTACGAGCAGTACTTC.

Remarks on this clonotype: Given a much more abundant clone one base away, this may be a read error. This rearrangement joins TRBV20-1 to TRBJ1-6, with no clear D. CDR1 and CDR2 (germline): DFQATT, SNEGSKA (reference sequence). CDR3 length: 16 amino acids. V was shortened by 8 bases and J by 12 bases, with 29 bases between the two germline ends. The CDR3 loop is CSTIPSLFTLRLPLHF. The DNA of the CDR3 is TGCAGTACTATCCCATCCCTCTTCACCCTGAGGTTACCCCTCCACTTT.

This clonotype was seen many times. The CDR3 DNA is TGCGCCAGCAGCTTGGAGAGCAGGGGGGGATACGAGCAGTACTTC. It is translated as CASSLESRGGYEQYF. This chain joins TRBV5-1 and TRBJ2-7, with D possibly called TRBD1 or TRBD2 (7 bases each). The V gene's germline CDR1 is SGHRS and CDR2 YFSETQ. This CDR3 has 15 amino acids. V was trimmed by 0 bases and J by 4 bases, leaving 14 bases between them. Using reference TRBV5-1 and TRBJ2-7 for the parts outside the CDR3, the full variable domain is KAGVTQTPRYLIKTRGQQVTLSCSPISGHRSVSWYQQTPGQGLQFLFEYFSETQRNKGNFPGRFSGRQFSNSRSEMNVSTLELGDSALYLCASSLESRGGYEQYFGPGTRLTVT.

This chain links TRBV12-3 or TRBV12-4 with TRBJ2-5; D remains unclear. There are 12 residues in the CDR3. The CDR3 loop reads CVSSLAWETQYF. For the CDR3, the DNA is TGTGTCAGTAGTTTAGCATGGGAGACCCAGTACTTC.

This clonotype was counted many times. This chain joins TRBV5-1 and TRBJ1-4, with a tentative D call TRBD1 (6 bases). The germline V gene encodes CDR1 SGHRS and CDR2 YFSETQ. The CDR3 has 15 residues. The ends were cut back, 1 base at V and 8 bases at J, with 15 bases in the middle. In DNA, the CDR3 is TGCGCCAGCAGCTTGTCCAGGACAGTGAAGGAAAAACTGTTTTTT. Translated: CASSLSRTVKEKLFF. The full variable domain, completed using reference TRBV5-1 and TRBJ1-4, is KAGVTQTPRYLIKTRGQQVTLSCSPISGHRSVSWYQQTPGQGLQFLFEYFSETQRNKGNFPGRFSGRQFSNSRSEMNVSTLELGDSALYLCASSLSRTVKEKLFFGSGTQLSVL.

Concerning this clonotype: The missing conserved phenylalanine or tryptophan at the end of this CDR3 makes a read error likely. The chain employs TRBV10-3 and TRBJ1-2; D unclear. Trimming shortened V by 9 bases and J by 7 bases, and 18 bases separated the two germline ends. Germline CDR1 reads ENHRY; CDR2 reads SYGVKD. The CDR3 sequence is 13 residues long. The CDR3 loop reads CAISKEGNAGYTI. The CDR3 nucleotides are TGTGCCATTAGTAAGGAGGGTAATGCTGGCTACACCATC.

To note about this clonotype: A single base separates this from a much larger clone, so it may be a read error. The rearrangement uses TRBV5-4 and TRBJ1-2, with D unresolved. V lost 4 bases, J lost 6 bases, and 19 bases lay in between. The CDR3 extends over 15 amino acids. Germline CDR1 reads SGHNT; CDR2 reads YYREEE (reference sequence). The CDR3 nucleotides read TGTGCCAGCAGCCCTGGGATCCGCCGAGGGCATGGCTACACCTTC. The encoded protein is CASSPGIRRGHGYTF.

This clonotype was counted ten times or more. The V call is TRBV6-1, the J call TRBJ2-1; 7 bases are a match to TRBD2. Losses at the gene ends were 7 bases for V and 7 bases for J; bases not matched to a gene: 13. The germline V gene encodes CDR1 MNHNS and CDR2 SASEGT. The CDR3 loop spans 15 amino acids. This CDR3 reads CASTFSGQAGNEQFF. CDR3 in DNA: TGTGCCAGCACTTTTAGCGGGCAAGCGGGGAATGAGCAGTTCTTC.

Comments on this clonotype: At one end, the junction sequence differs from germline, possibly due to a read error. This chain uses TRBV6-5 with TRBJ2-1; no reliable D call. The germline gives CDR1 MNHEY, CDR2 SVGAGI. The CDR3 is made up of 15 amino acids. CDR3 nucleotides: TGTGTCAGCAGCCCGAATGACGGCTCCTACAATAAGCAGTTCTTC. It encodes CVSSPNDGSYNKQFF.

The rearrangement links TRBV4-1 to TRBJ2-3; TRBD1 aligns across 7 bases. Trimming cost V 4 bases and J 0 bases; bases outside gene matches: 16. CDR1 and CDR2 from the germline V gene are MGHRA and YSYEKL. The CDR3 is 19 residues long. The CDR3 nucleotides read TGCGCCAGCAGCCCTATACCTAGAGGGGGCGCTATGAGCACAGATACGCAGTATTTT. Residues: CASSPIPRGGAMSTDTQYF.

The chain has TRBV6-5 and TRBJ2-1; TRBD2 matches 11 bases. V trimming: 2 bases; J trimming: 12 bases; junction bases outside the gene matches: 15. The CDR3 totals 17 residues. The germline V gene has CDR1 MNHEY and CDR2 SVGAGI. The CDR3 protein is CASSYTSPSGGYSGQFF. The CDR3 DNA sequence: TGTGCCAGCAGTTACACCAGCCCTAGCGGGGGGTACAGTGGGCAGTTCTTC.